This T cell receptor (beta chain) emerged from a study of T cells after yellow fever vaccination. Germline CDR1 is SGHNT and CDR2 is YENEEA. The CDR3 sequence is 13 residues long. V shed 2 bases and J shed 5 bases, with 10 bases lying between them. There are a few counts of this clonotype. Its antigen is currently unknown. TCR cDNA, made by 5'RACE template switching, carried an added universal primer site and UMIs. TCRdb ran MiXCR on the 5' RACE reads and lists one entry per CDR3 protein. Altogether some 550,000 distinct CDR3 sequences are present, 19% being singletons, with the ten largest covering 13% to 15%. Study conclusions and caveats: Most clones from primary vaccination were detected again post-booster (approximately 96% CD4, 88% CD8).

The chain links TRBV11-3 to TRBJ2-7; the D gene is possibly TRBD2 (5 bases). Sequenced here: PBMCs, sampled 15 days after the yellow fever booster vaccination. The receptor was derived from a man younger than 45 who received the YFV17D yellow fever vaccine. CDR3 region: CASSLYGRDEQYF. In nucleotides, the CDR3 is TGTGCCAGCAGCTTATACGGGCGGGACGAGCAGTACTTC.